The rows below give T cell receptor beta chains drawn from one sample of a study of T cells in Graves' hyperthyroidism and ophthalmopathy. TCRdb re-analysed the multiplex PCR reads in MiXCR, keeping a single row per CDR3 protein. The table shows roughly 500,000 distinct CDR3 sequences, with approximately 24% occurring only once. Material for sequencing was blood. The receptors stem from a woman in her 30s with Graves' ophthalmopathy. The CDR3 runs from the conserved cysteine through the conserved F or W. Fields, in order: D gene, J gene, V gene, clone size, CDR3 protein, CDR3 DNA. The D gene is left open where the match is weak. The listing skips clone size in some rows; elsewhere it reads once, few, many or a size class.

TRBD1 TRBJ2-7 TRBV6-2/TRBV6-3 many CASSYADRTYEQYF TGTGCCAGCAGTTACGCGGACAGGACCTACGAGCAGTACTTC
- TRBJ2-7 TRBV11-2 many CASSLSRPYEQYF TGTGCCAGCAGCTTGTCGCGGCCTTACGAGCAGTACTTC
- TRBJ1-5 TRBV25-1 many CASSEYGWPQHF TGTGCCAGCAGTGAATATGGCTGGCCCCAGCATTTT
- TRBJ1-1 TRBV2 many CASMGRAEAFF TGTGCCAGCATGGGCAGGGCTGAAGCTTTCTTT
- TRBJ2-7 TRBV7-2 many CASSYGQRTYEQYF TGTGCCAGCAGCTACGGACAGCGGACCTACGAGCAGTACTTC
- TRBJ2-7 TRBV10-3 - CAISDIKVRGKGTYEQYF TGTGCCATCAGTGATATAAAAGTGCGGGGTAAGGGGACCTACGAGCAGTACTTC
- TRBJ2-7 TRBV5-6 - CASSQELLTYEQYF TGTGCCAGCAGCCAAGAATTACTTACCTACGAGCAGTACTTC
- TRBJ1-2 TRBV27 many CASSLRSGYSYTF TGTGCCAGCAGTTTAAGGTCAGGTTATAGCTACACCTTC
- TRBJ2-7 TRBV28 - CASSYGHGIYEQYF TGTGCCAGCAGTTATGGACACGGGATCTACGAGCAGTACTTC
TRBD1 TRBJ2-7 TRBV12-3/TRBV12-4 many CASSRTGGTYEQYF TGTGCCAGCAGTCGGACAGGGGGTACGTACGAGCAGTACTTC
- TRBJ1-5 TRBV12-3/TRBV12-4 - CASSNAGDQPQHF TGTGCCAGCAGTAACGCAGGGGATCAGCCCCAGCATTTT
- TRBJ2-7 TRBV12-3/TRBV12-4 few CASSRRQAYEQYF TGTGCCAGCAGCCGTCGACAGGCCTACGAGCAGTACTTC
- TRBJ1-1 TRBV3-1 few CASSLTGRPNTEAFF TGTGCCAGCAGCCTCACCGGGCGGCCGAACACTGAAGCTTTCTTT
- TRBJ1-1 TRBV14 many CASGWGVITEAFF TGTGCCAGCGGCTGGGGGGTCATCACTGAAGCTTTCTTT
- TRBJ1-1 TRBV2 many CASRAEGRSNTEAFF TGTGCCAGCAGGGCCGAGGGAAGATCGAACACTGAAGCTTTCTTT
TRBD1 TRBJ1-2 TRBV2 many CASRDRQQAGGHTF TGTGCCAGCAGGGACAGGCAGCAGGCGGGTGGCCACACCTTC
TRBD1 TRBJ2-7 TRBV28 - CASSFSTGGGYEQYF TGTGCCAGCAGTTTCTCGACAGGGGGCGGGTACGAGCAGTACTTC
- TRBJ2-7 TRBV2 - CASSRNGGREQYF TGTGCCAGCAGCCGAAACGGGGGGCGCGAGCAGTACTTC
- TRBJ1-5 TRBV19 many CASSNLTYGQRNQPQHF TGTGCCAGTAGTAATTTAACGTATGGGCAGCGCAATCAGCCCCAGCATTTT
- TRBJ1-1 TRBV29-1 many CSVEGGRATNEAFF TGCAGCGTGGAGGGGGGTCGAGCAACAAACGAAGCTTTCTTT
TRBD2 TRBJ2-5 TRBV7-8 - CASSHPAGGQETQYF TGTGCCAGCAGCCACCCCGCGGGGGGGCAAGAGACCCAGTACTTC
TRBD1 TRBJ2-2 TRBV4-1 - CASRHLDVQGDTGELFF TGCGCCAGCAGACACTTAGATGTACAGGGGGACACCGGGGAGCTGTTTTTT
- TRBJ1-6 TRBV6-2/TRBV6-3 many CASRGTSYNSPLHF TGTGCCAGCAGGGGGACATCCTATAATTCACCCCTCCACTTT
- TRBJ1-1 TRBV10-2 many CASSEADISPEAFF TGCGCCAGCAGTGAGGCCGACATCTCTCCCGAAGCTTTCTTT
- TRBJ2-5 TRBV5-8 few CASPPGPHQETQYF TGTGCCAGCCCCCCGGGACCCCACCAAGAGACCCAGTACTTC
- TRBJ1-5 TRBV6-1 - CASRDRETGSNQPQHF TGTGCCAGCAGAGATAGGGAAACAGGCAGCAATCAGCCCCAGCATTTT
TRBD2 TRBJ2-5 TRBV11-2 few CASSLEWQGGVKTQYF TGTGCCAGCAGCTTAGAGTGGCAGGGAGGGGTAAAGACCCAGTACTTC
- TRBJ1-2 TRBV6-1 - CASNLKNYGYTF TGTGCCAGCAATCTGAAAAACTATGGCTACACCTTC
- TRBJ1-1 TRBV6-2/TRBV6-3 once CASSEKYTEAFF TGTGCCAGCAGCGAAAAGTACACTGAAGCTTTCTTT
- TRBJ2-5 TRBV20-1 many CSATTAFYQETQYF TGCAGTGCTACAACAGCTTTTTACCAAGAGACCCAGTACTTC
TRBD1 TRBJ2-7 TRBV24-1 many CATSPGQGPYEQYF TGTGCCACCAGTCCGGGACAGGGGCCTTACGAGCAGTACTTC
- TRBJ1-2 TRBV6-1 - CASSEDPTSYGYTF TGTGCCAGCAGTGAAGATCCGACTAGCTATGGCTACACCTTC
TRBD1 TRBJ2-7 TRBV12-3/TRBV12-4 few CASSLGDRGIDEQYF TGTGCCAGCAGTTTGGGGGACAGGGGGATCGACGAGCAGTACTTC
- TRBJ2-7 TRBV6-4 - CASSSIRFEQYF TGTGCCAGCAGTTCAATCAGATTCGAGCAGTACTTC
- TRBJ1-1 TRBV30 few CAWRGRYGLGAEAFF TGTGCCTGGAGGGGGAGGTACGGCCTGGGGGCTGAAGCTTTCTTT
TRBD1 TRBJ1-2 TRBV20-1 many CSADRGQGRSYTF TGCAGTGCTGACAGGGGACAGGGTCGGTCCTACACCTTC
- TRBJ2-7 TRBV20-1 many CSARASKTSYEQYF TGCAGTGCTAGAGCCTCTAAGACCTCCTACGAGCAGTACTTC
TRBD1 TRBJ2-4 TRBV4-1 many CASSQGGTGKNIQYF TGCGCCAGCAGCCAAGGCGGGACAGGCAAAAACATTCAGTACTTC
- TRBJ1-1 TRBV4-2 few CASSQDLETQMNTEAFF TGTGCCAGCAGCCAAGATTTGGAGACACAAATGAACACTGAAGCTTTCTTT
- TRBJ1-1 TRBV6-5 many CASSYVVNTEAFF TGTGCCAGCAGTTACGTCGTGAACACTGAAGCTTTCTTT
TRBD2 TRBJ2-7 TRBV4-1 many CASSQAPGGEQYF TGCGCCAGCAGCCAAGCTCCGGGGGGCGAGCAGTACTTC
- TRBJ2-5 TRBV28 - CASSLGRRWETQYF TGTGCCAGCAGTTTGGGCAGGCGGTGGGAGACCCAGTACTTC
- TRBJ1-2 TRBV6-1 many CASRRTESSYTF TGTGCCAGCAGGAGGACCGAGTCTAGCTACACCTTC
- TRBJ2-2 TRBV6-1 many CASRGRGLDTGELFF TGTGCCAGCAGGGGAAGGGGCTTAGACACCGGGGAGCTGTTTTTT
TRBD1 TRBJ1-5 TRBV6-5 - CASSLRSTGNQPQHF TGTGCCAGCAGTTTACGATCGACAGGGAACCAGCCCCAGCACTTT
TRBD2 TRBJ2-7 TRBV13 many CASSLGIASGGTSREQYF TGTGCCAGCAGCTTAGGCATCGCTAGCGGGGGGACCTCTCGCGAGCAGTACTTC
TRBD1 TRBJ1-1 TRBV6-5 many CASSYSITGGAFF TGTGCCAGCAGTTACTCGATTACAGGGGGAGCTTTCTTT